These T cell receptor beta chains were read from a single sample in a study of blood T cell repertoires in COVID-19. Profiling relied on immunoSEQ multiplex PCR, and the TCRdb table lists in-frame clones only, not all of them. This sample has under 250,000 clones, with approximately 87% found just once. Material for sequencing was peripheral blood. These receptors originate from a man in his 60s with acute or convalescent COVID-19. The CDR3 runs from the conserved cysteine through the conserved F or W. A D gene is named only where the DNA matches it firmly. Size is stated for part of the rows, as once, few or many counts, or as a class when the clone is expanded.

NA	TRBV19	TRBJ1-4	few	TGTGCCAGTTCACCACAGGGTAATGGGTATGAAAAACTGTTTTTT	CASSPQGNGYEKLFF
TRBD1	TRBV5-4	TRBJ1-4	NA	TGTGCCAGCAGCGTTCGACAGGGAGTGAGTGAAAAACTGTTTTTT	CASSVRQGVSEKLFF
TRBD2	TRBV7-7	TRBJ2-2	NA	TGTGCTAGCAGCTTAACTAGCGGGACAACCGGGGAGCTGTTTTTT	CASSLTSGTTGELFF
TRBD1	TRBV28	TRBJ1-2	NA	TGTGCCAGCAGTCCCAGGACAGGGACTTATGGCTACACCTTC	CASSPRTGTYGYTF
NA	TRBV13	TRBJ2-1	NA	TGTGCCAGCAGCTTATTTCAATCGGGAAATGAGCAGTTCTTC	CASSLFQSGNEQFF
NA	TRBV6-5	TRBJ2-7	NA	TGTGCCAGCTCCCCCCCCGGCGGCCTGATCTACGAGCAGTACTTC	CASSPPGGLIYEQYF
NA	TRBV7-9	TRBJ1-2	NA	TGTGCCAGCAGCTCTACGGGACACACTTACTCGAACTATGGCTACACCTTC	CASSSTGHTYSNYGYTF
TRBD2	TRBV3-1/TRBV3-2	TRBJ2-1	NA	TGTGCCAGCAGACGGACTAGCGGGATGGGTAGCGAGCAGTTCTTC	CASRRTSGMGSEQFF
NA	TRBV6-2/TRBV6-3	TRBJ2-1	NA	TGTGCCAGCAGTTTCCAGATAGCGGAATTCTCCTACAATGAGCAGTTCTTC	CASSFQIAEFSYNEQFF
TRBD1	TRBV4-3	TRBJ1-2	NA	TGCGCCAGCAGCCAAGAGCGGGCGGCGAGGGGGCGCATCTATGGCTACACCTTC	CASSQERAARGRIYGYTF
NA	TRBV11-3	TRBJ1-1	NA	TGTGCCAGCAGCACTAGAGCCAGGGGCTTAGGACGCACTGAAGCTTTCTTT	CASSTRARGLGRTEAFF
TRBD2	TRBV19	TRBJ2-1	NA	TGTGCCACCAGCGGGAGGGGGGCTGAGCAGTTCTTC	CATSGRGAEQFF
TRBD2	TRBV6-2/TRBV6-3	TRBJ2-1	NA	TGTGCCAGCAGCCGTAGCGGGAGCCCCTCCTACAATGAGCAGTTCTTC	CASSRSGSPSYNEQFF
NA	TRBV2	TRBJ1-4	NA	TGTGCCACCGGACGGTCAGGGAATGAAAAACTGTTTTTT	CATGRSGNEKLFF
NA	TRBV12-3/TRBV12-4	TRBJ1-2	few	TGTGCCAGCACCCCTCGGTCCTATGGCTACACCTTC	CASTPRSYGYTF
TRBD1	TRBV7-9	TRBJ1-3	NA	TGTGCCAACGGACAGGTCTCTGGAAACACCATATATTTT	CANGQVSGNTIYF
NA	TRBV10-3	TRBJ1-1	NA	TGTGCCATCAGTGAGTCTTGGGGTACTCAGGGTTCTGGAGCTTTCTTT	CAISESWGTQGSGAFF
TRBD1	TRBV5-1	TRBJ2-7	NA	TGCGCCAGCAGTCCGGAGACAGGGATTCTCACCGAGCAGTACTTC	CASSPETGILTEQYF
TRBD1	TRBV9	TRBJ1-6	NA	TGTGCCAGCAGCACCGAGACAGGGTCTTATTCACCCCTCCACTTT	CASSTETGSYSPLHF
NA	TRBV7-2	TRBJ2-7	NA	TGTGCCAGCAGCTTAGCAGGACAGACCTACGAGCAGTACTTC	CASSLAGQTYEQYF
TRBD1	TRBV6-5	TRBJ1-2	NA	TGTGCCAGCAGTCCTCAGGGGGTAGGCGGCTACACCTTC	CASSPQGVGGYTF
NA	TRBV14	TRBJ2-3	once	TGTGCCAGCAGCCAAGACAGGGGGGTGTCGACAGATACGCAGTATTTT	CASSQDRGVSTDTQYF
NA	TRBV27	TRBJ2-7	NA	TGTGCCAGCAGTTCGGTAGGGGGCGAGCAGTACTTC	CASSSVGGEQYF
TRBD2	TRBV5-6	TRBJ2-1	NA	TGTGCCAGCAGCCCGGGACTAGCGGGACCAGGGGGTGAGCAGTTCTTC	CASSPGLAGPGGEQFF
TRBD2	TRBV7-8	TRBJ2-2	few	TGTGCCAGCATCCTTAGCGGGATGAACACCGGGGAGCTGTTTTTT	CASILSGMNTGELFF
NA	TRBV20-1	TRBJ2-1	NA	TGCAGTGCTAGAGATCGTCATGAGCAGTTCTTC	CSARDRHEQFF
TRBD2	TRBV15	TRBJ2-1	NA	TGTGCCACCAGCAACGCTCGGGGAGGGGCAGGCAATGAGCAGTTCTTC	CATSNARGGAGNEQFF
NA	TRBV11-3	TRBJ2-1	NA	TGTGCCAGCAGCCCCTCGGGCAATGAGCAGTTCTTC	CASSPSGNEQFF
NA	TRBV29-1	TRBJ2-3	few	TGCAGTCTAGGGAGCGCCAGCACAGATACGCAGTATTTT	CSLGSASTDTQYF
TRBD1	TRBV7-2	TRBJ1-1	NA	TGTGCCAGCAGCAGTACGAACAGGGGGGTTGAAGCTTTCTTT	CASSSTNRGVEAFF
NA	TRBV7-7	TRBJ2-2	NA	TGTGCTAGCAGGCAGACACCCAACACCGGGGAGCTGTTTTTT	CASRQTPNTGELFF
NA	TRBV29-1	TRBJ1-1	NA	TGCAGCGTTGAAGGGACATTGAACACTGAAGCTTTCTTT	CSVEGTLNTEAFF
TRBD2	TRBV4-2	TRBJ2-7	NA	TGTGCCAGCAGCCAAGATAGGGGTGCGGGAGACGAGCAGTACTTC	CASSQDRGAGDEQYF
TRBD1	TRBV7-9	TRBJ2-2	NA	TGTGCCAGCAGAGCGGACAGGGGGTTAGTTAACACCGGGGAGCTGTTTTTT	CASRADRGLVNTGELFF
TRBD2	TRBV24-1	TRBJ2-1	many	TGTGCCACCAGTGTAGCGGGAGGTAATGAGCAGTTCTTC	CATSVAGGNEQFF
NA	TRBV19	TRBJ2-2	NA	TGTGCCAGTAGTATACAGGGTAGTCAATCCGGGGAGCTGTTTTTT	CASSIQGSQSGELFF
TRBD2	TRBV12-5	TRBJ2-3	NA	TGTGCTAGTGGTTTGGGCCCCAGACTAGCCGCCCAAAGGTGGGATACGCAGTATTTT	CASGLGPRLAAQRWDTQYF
TRBD2	TRBV6-6	TRBJ2-2	NA	TGTGCCAGCAGTGGACTAGCGGGAGACACCGGGGAGCTGTTTTTT	CASSGLAGDTGELFF
NA	TRBV30	TRBJ2-7	NA	TGTGCCTGGAGTGGAGGGGGTGGCGAGCAGTACTTC	CAWSGGGGEQYF
NA	TRBV6-5	TRBJ2-2	NA	TGTGCCAGCAAGTTATGGGACAACCCGACCGGGGAGCTGTTTTTT	CASKLWDNPTGELFF
NA	TRBV18	TRBJ1-2	NA	TGTGCCAGCTCACTACAGGGAATCTATGGCTACACCTTC	CASSLQGIYGYTF
TRBD1	TRBV30	TRBJ1-1	NA	TGTGCCTGGGCCGGACAGGAGGCAACCGAAGCTTTCTTT	CAWAGQEATEAFF
NA	TRBV11-2	TRBJ1-3	once	TGTGCCAGCAGCTTAGATGGCAGGGAGGACGGAAACACCATATATTTT	CASSLDGREDGNTIYF
NA	TRBV28	TRBJ1-2	NA	TGTGCCAGCAGTTTGCCGGTGGACAGAGGGACAAGGGGCTACACCTTC	CASSLPVDRGTRGYTF